This section outlines one T cell receptor (beta chain) sequence together with its context. There is no known antigen for this receptor. The record has no base qualities; no much larger clone is one base away. The sample originates from a study of blood T cell repertoires in COVID-19 (dated by TCRdb to 2019 to 2021). About the investigation overall: The collaborator samples originated in the United States, Italy and Spain and spanned the acute and convalescent phases of COVID-19. Where available, HLA class I and class II types were obtained from metadata supplied by the sample provider rather than from assay-based typing. Sample metadata almost always included a de-identified subject ID, COVID-19 status, age in years and sex. The dataset comprised deeply sampled blood TCRbeta repertoires from subjects exposed to, actively infected with, or recovered from COVID-19. The material from the prospective study consisted of cDNA or gDNA derived from T cells, B-cell-depleted T cells, or PBMCs. The samples were drawn from two sources: the first 160 participants of the ongoing ImmuneRACE study, and 1,254 subjects contributed by 6 global collaborators. A freely available public database, intended as a resource for researchers studying the immune response to SARS-CoV-2, is where the repertoires were released.

Including the terminal cysteine and phenylalanine, the CDR3 comprises 15 residues. The retained sequence is limited to the CDR3, 45 bases, with the frame set at the first base. CDR1 and CDR2 were assigned from the germline V gene as SGHNT and YENEEA. The V end loses 3 bases and the J end loses 6 bases, and a stretch of 14 bases separates them. Participants in the prospective study were aged about 18 to 95 years, lived in 20 to 25 United States geographic areas, and enrolled through a virtual design. To assign participants to cohorts, the prospective study relied on clinical history that participants themselves reported in a screening survey and a study questionnaire. For ImmuneRACE Cohort 3, a participant was defined as recovered based on two consecutive negative NP/OP PCR tests, clearance by a healthcare professional, or resolution of symptoms. Each participant in the prospective study had whole blood, serum and a nasopharyngeal or oropharyngeal swab collected by mobile phlebotomists. Participants in the prospective study had the option to provide additional blood draws and questionnaires over a 2-month period. Prospective study blood samples were shipped either frozen or at room temperature before DNA extraction.

The immunoSEQ Assay, a bias-controlled multiplex PCR, was used to amplify TCRbeta CDR3 regions from genomic DNA. The source study handled its data this way. The number of nucleated cells in each sample was estimated from the amplification of reference gene primers within the assay. Sequence reads were collapsed and filtered to measure the absolute abundance of every unique TCRbeta CDR3 rearrangement. For each sample, productive Simpson clonality was calculated as the square root of Simpson's diversity index over productive rearrangements. Entries here come from immuneACCESS through TCRdb and include only in-frame sequences with V and J called. Some clones fail to appear in such tables; in the studies checked, an unresolved V gene covers under half of the shortfall, and the cause of the remainder is unknown. That table gives V, J and clone size, and the DNA gave D and trimming. This sample gives approximately 300,000 clones in total; nearly 90% of them show up just once. 5.5% to 6% of the sample lies in the top ten.

Findings and caveats that apply to the study as a whole: The amount of clinical and demographic metadata varied by source and participant and was provided uncurated.

The chain is encoded by TRBV11-3 joined to TRBJ2-2; the D gene lacks a confident call. The origin of this receptor is a woman aged 25 to 39 who had recovered from COVID-19. The sample consisted of PBMCs or T cells enriched from blood (not recorded which). The sequenced DNA: TGTGCCAGCAGCTTTTCCGGGTTTCTCGCCGGGGAGCTGTTTTTT. Translated, this gives CASSFSGFLAGELFF.